Listed below are T cell receptor beta chains from one sample, sequenced in a study of glioma-infiltrating T cells. MiXCR, applied by TCRdb to the multiplex PCR reads, yields one record per CDR3 protein. The sample contains 150,000 to 200,000 distinct CDR3 sequences, 30% to 40% of which appear only once. Sequenced material: glioma tissue, nonneoplastic brain tissue, or PBMCs (not recorded which). Source of these receptors: a human donor with low-grade glioma or glioblastoma, undergoing nonglioma brain surgery, or in good health (not recorded which). Each CDR3 is given with its conserved first and last residue. A D gene is named only where the DNA matches it firmly.

TRBJ2-2,TRBV6-2/TRBV6-3,NA,CASSWGTGTGELFF
TRBJ1-2,TRBV7-2,TRBD1,CASSSTPGQGRYTF
TRBJ2-7,TRBV28,NA,CASSIDRTSYEQYF
TRBJ1-1,TRBV5-6,TRBD1,CASSVGQEAFF
TRBJ1-1,TRBV27,NA,CASSLPGGNTEAFF
TRBJ2-7,TRBV5-8,NA,CASSFEVSAYEQYF
TRBJ2-7,TRBV13,NA,CASSLEDSSYEQYF
TRBJ2-7,TRBV29-1,NA,CSVVDGLNEQYF
TRBJ1-1,TRBV5-4,NA,CASSFGFTRTNTEAFF
TRBJ2-7,TRBV20-1,NA,CSAPGQYEQYF
TRBJ1-5,TRBV6-5,NA,CASSYPTQPQNF
TRBJ1-2,TRBV7-8,NA,CASSTGLIYGGYTF
TRBJ2-1,TRBV7-2,NA,CASSFTAGMLANEQFF
TRBJ1-2,TRBV6-2/TRBV6-3,NA,CASSYAGVGGYTF
TRBJ1-1,TRBV5-4,NA,CASSLRTRESEAFF
TRBJ1-1,TRBV20-1,NA,CSATYGGAGIVAEAFF
TRBJ2-2,TRBV5-1,NA,CASSSRRGNSGELFF
TRBJ2-1,TRBV7-9,TRBD1,CASSLYRGDEQFF
TRBJ2-5,TRBV28,NA,CASSFVIGLYEYQETQYF
TRBJ2-1,TRBV7-9,NA,CASQPGSYNEQFF
TRBJ2-7,TRBV7-8,TRBD2,CASSSVPAGGTTYEQYF
TRBJ1-2,TRBV27,NA,CASSQRGDYGYTF
TRBJ2-1,TRBV27,TRBD2,CASRGLAAVHEQFF
TRBJ2-1,TRBV19,NA,CASSIGRALDNEQFF
TRBJ2-7,TRBV27,NA,CASSQRQSEQYF
TRBJ1-1,TRBV18,TRBD1,CASSPSLNRGGTEAFF
TRBJ2-1,TRBV20-1,TRBD2,CSALAGLAGGGEFF
TRBJ2-5,TRBV19,NA,CASSIDPRGETQYF
TRBJ1-5,TRBV24-1,TRBD1,CATSGGQGSFNQPQHF
TRBJ2-1,TRBV27,NA,CASSIDTYPINEQFF
TRBJ2-7,TRBV5-8,NA,CASSFSYEQCF
TRBJ1-4,TRBV11-2,NA,CASSRAGHLNEKLFF
TRBJ2-5,TRBV5-4,TRBD2,CASSWGWTSGREDQETQYF
TRBJ2-7,TRBV20-1,TRBD2,CSARDGGRLANSYEQYF
TRBJ2-5,TRBV20-1,NA,CSVRQGSGGTQYF
TRBJ2-5,TRBV4-1,NA,CASSQDYTPYDQETQYF
TRBJ2-3,TRBV4-1,NA,CASSQDSSRLQFGDTQYF
TRBJ2-5,TRBV7-2,TRBD1,CASSLPGQGMGTQYF
TRBJ2-7,TRBV7-3,NA,CASSLTNEHEQYF
TRBJ2-1,TRBV28,NA,CSSRLPGLAVNEQFF
TRBJ2-5,TRBV7-6,TRBD2,CASSPRGTSGQETQYF
TRBJ1-4,TRBV19,TRBD1,CASRHPGQGNEKLFF
TRBJ2-1,TRBV20-1,TRBD1,CSATDREVEQFF
TRBJ2-5,TRBV6-1,NA,CASTLDFETQYF
TRBJ1-6,TRBV28,NA,CASSPPVGAYSPLHF
TRBJ2-2,TRBV12-3/TRBV12-4,NA,CASSPPWGELFF
TRBJ2-1,TRBV19,NA,CASTAGSVGNEQFF
TRBJ1-5,TRBV27,NA,CASSHGGLGNQPQHF
TRBJ2-1,TRBV7-9,TRBD2,CASSWGGRGYNEQFF
TRBJ2-1,TRBV27,NA,CASSLQASSYNEQFF
TRBJ1-1,TRBV3-1,NA,CASSQREFVGEAFF
TRBJ2-1,TRBV4-1,NA,CASSQDGRGSDEQFF